A single sample gave rise to the 22 T cell receptor beta chains below, sequenced in a study of blood T cell repertoires in COVID-19. Only in-frame clones appear in the TCRdb table, and some are missing; sequencing was by immunoSEQ multiplex PCR. The sample holds some 200,000 clones, 80% seen once. The sample comprised PBMCs or T cells enriched from blood (not recorded which). These receptors were taken from a woman in her thirties or forties with acute COVID-19.

The rearrangement joins TRBV5-1 to TRBJ1-2; 7 bases align to TRBD1. J lost 4 bases, V lost 0 bases, and 9 bases had no gene match. Germline-derived CDR1 and CDR2 are SGHRS and YFSETQ. This CDR3 region has 16 residues. The CDR3 DNA follows: TGCGCCAGCAGCTTGGACCCCGGGACAGCACCCTATGGCTACACCTTC. Translation: CASSLDPGTAPYGYTF.

As for this clone: The same CDR3 can be traced to other DNA sequences in this sample. This chain joins TRBV19 and TRBJ1-1; TRBD1 matches at 8 bases. The CDR3 is made up of 13 amino acids. Germline lookup yields CDR1 LNHDA and CDR2 SQIVND (reference sequence). The V and J ends lost 4 bases and 5 bases, in that order; junction bases with no gene match: 3. CDR3 bases: TGTGCCAGTAGTACCACAGGGGGTACTGAAGCTTTCTTT. This encodes CASSTTGGTEAFF.

The rearrangement uses TRBV3-1 (or the pseudogene TRBV3-2) and TRBJ2-2; 11 nucleotides match TRBD2. Germline CDR1 reads LGHDT; CDR2 reads YNNKEL (reference sequence). Trimming cost V 1 base and J 4 bases; bases outside gene matches: 5. The CDR3 contains 17 residues. The CDR3 reads CASSQGAGTSGTGELFF. The CDR3 nucleotides read TGTGCCAGCAGCCAAGGCGCCGGGACTAGCGGCACCGGGGAGCTGTTTTTT.

CDR3 bases: TGTGCCAGCAGCTTGACGCTAGGTTCCTCTAGCAATCAGCCCCAGCATTTT. Translated: CASSLTLGSSSNQPQHF. The chain is built from TRBV5-6 and TRBJ1-5; D is undetermined. Germline-derived CDR1 and CDR2 are SGHDT and YYEEEE. The CDR3 sequence is 17 residues long. V was pared by 1 base and J by 0 bases, with 14 bases between.

The V and J genes are TRBV11-2 and TRBJ2-7; D uncertain. CDR3 length equals 15 residues. The V end lost 5 bases, the J end lost 0 bases, and 14 bases lay between the germline ends. Germline lookup yields CDR1 SGHAT and CDR2 FQNNGV. Here the CDR3 reads CASSPQLVSSYEQYF. CDR3 in DNA: TGTGCCAGCAGCCCCCAACTTGTGAGCTCCTACGAGCAGTACTTC.

This clone has only a few counts. The J gene is TRBJ1-1, the V gene TRBV11-3; D perhaps matches TRBD1 (5 bases). The CDR3 consists of 13 residues. Germline CDR1 reads SGHNT; CDR2 reads YENEEA. V shed 5 bases and J shed 6 bases, with 13 bases lying between them. The CDR3 spells CASSTGGRAEAFF. The DNA for the CDR3 is TGTGCCAGCAGCACGGGGGGACGAGCTGAAGCTTTCTTT.

The V gene is TRBV30, the J gene TRBJ1-5, with a weak D call TRBD1 (5 bases). CDR3 length equals 13 residues. Germline V gene sequence: CDR1 GTSNPN, CDR2 SVGIG (reference sequence). V was cut by 3 bases and J by 7 bases, with 13 bases left in between. The CDR3 coding sequence is TGTGCCTGGAGCGGGGGGGATCGGCAGCCCCAGCATTTT. Protein sequence: CAWSGGDRQPQHF.

V gene TRBV5-1 combines with J gene TRBJ1-1, with 9 bases that match TRBD1. V was pared by 2 bases and J by 6 bases, with 8 bases of the junction left unmatched. Germline CDR1 and CDR2: SGHRS and YFSETQ. The CDR3 runs 15 residues. CDR3 sequence: CASSFQDRGSAEAFF. CDR3 bases: TGCGCCAGCAGCTTCCAAGACAGGGGGTCGGCTGAAGCTTTCTTT.

V usage is TRBV7-9 and J usage is TRBJ2-1; D possibly corresponds to TRBD2 (6 bases). CDR1 is SEHNR, CDR2 FQNEAQ, per germline (reference sequence). V was pared by 2 bases and J by 9 bases, with 11 bases between. The CDR3 is made up of 13 amino acids. The CDR3 is CASSLLQGGEQFF. CDR3 sequence (DNA): TGTGCCAGCAGCTTATTGCAGGGAGGTGAGCAGTTCTTC.

The J gene is TRBJ1-1, the V gene TRBV7-6, with 8 bases aligning to TRBD1. This CDR3 has 15 residues. Per the germline V gene, CDR1 is SGHVS and CDR2 is FNYEAQ. J gave up 5 bases and V 5 bases, and 10 bases lay outside the gene matches. The CDR3 nucleotides read TGTGCCAGCAGCCCTCAACAGGGGGAGGAGACTGAAGCTTTCTTT. It translates to CASSPQQGEETEAFF.

This clone was counted once. This chain uses TRBV4-1 with TRBJ2-7; TRBD2 might be the D (5 bases). Germline-derived CDR1 and CDR2 are MGHRA and YSYEKL. The length of the CDR3 is 15 residues. V was pared by 6 bases and J by 1 base, with 16 bases between. The CDR3 spells CASRAIGSPSYEQYF. The CDR3 coding sequence is TGCGCCAGCAGGGCCATAGGGAGCCCTTCCTACGAGCAGTACTTC.

This chain links TRBV5-1 with TRBJ1-1; D perhaps matches TRBD1 (6 bases). The CDR3 contains 17 residues. V dropped 0 bases and J dropped 3 bases, with 18 bases sitting between them. Germline lookup yields CDR1 SGHRS and CDR2 YFSETQ. The CDR3 sequence is CASSLEYRDTRYTEAFF. DNA for the CDR3: TGCGCCAGCAGCTTGGAATATAGGGACACCCGATACACTGAAGCTTTCTTT.

The chain is built from TRBV10-3 and TRBJ2-2, with D possibly being TRBD2 (6 bases). V was trimmed by 7 bases and J by 7 bases, leaving 13 bases between them. CDR3 length equals 13 residues. Germline CDR1 ENHRY, CDR2 SYGVKD. The chain's CDR3 is CAITEAGVGELFF. As DNA, the CDR3 is TGTGCCATCACCGAAGCGGGTGTCGGGGAGCTGTTTTTT.

There are a few counts of this clone. The gene calls are TRBV27 and TRBJ1-2; TRBD1 aligns across 7 bases. This CDR3 has 14 residues. With V trimmed by 7 bases and J by 6 bases, 11 bases remained unmatched. CDR1 is MNHEY and CDR2 is SMNVEV in the germline V gene (reference sequence). The CDR3 sequence: CASTFSPGQNGYTF. The CDR3 DNA follows: TGTGCCAGCACTTTCTCTCCGGGACAGAATGGCTACACCTTC.

The chain recombines TRBV6-6 with TRBJ2-5; unclear D gene. Trimming cost V 6 bases and J 5 bases, with 16 bases left between them. The CDR3 extends over 14 amino acids. Germline V gives CDR1 MNHNY, CDR2 SVGAGI (reference sequence). The CDR3 reads CASSPPRSRETQYF. The CDR3, as DNA: TGTGCCAGCAGCCCCCCTCGGTCCCGTGAGACCCAGTACTTC.

The V gene is TRBV12-3 or TRBV12-4, the J gene TRBJ1-1; D unresolved. The CDR3 sequence is 13 residues long. Deletions cut 6 bases from V and 5 bases from J, with 13 bases between. CDR3 amino acids: CASSKPSGTEAFF. The CDR3 DNA reads as TGTGCCAGCAGCAAGCCCAGCGGTACTGAAGCTTTCTTT.

This clone was seen just once. This chain uses TRBV7-2 with TRBJ2-7; TRBD1 matches at 8 bases. Germline loops: CDR1 SGHTA, CDR2 FQGNSA. This CDR3 has 16 amino acids. The J segment lost 3 bases and the V segment lost 2 bases, leaving 9 bases of the junction unmatched. CDR3 in DNA: TGTGCCAGCAGCTTATCCCCCGGACAGGGTGTCTACGAGCAGTACTTC. This encodes CASSLSPGQGVYEQYF.

This clone occurred once. The chain has TRBV28 and TRBJ1-4; D gene ambiguous. Germline-derived CDR1 and CDR2 are MDHEN and SYDVKM. Deletions cut 5 bases from V and 4 bases from J, with 5 bases between. The length of the CDR3 is 12 residues. The CDR3 protein is CASSLFNEKLFF. The DNA of the CDR3 is TGTGCCAGCAGTCTCTTTAATGAAAAACTGTTTTTT.

The V gene is TRBV2, the J gene TRBJ1-2; D gene ambiguous. CDR1 and CDR2 (germline): SNHLY, FYNNEI. V gave up 9 bases and J gave up 0 bases, with 8 bases separating them. This CDR3 contains 12 residues. CDR3 sequence: CARQISNYGYTF. CDR3 in DNA: TGTGCCAGGCAGATATCTAACTATGGCTACACCTTC.

The chain joins TRBV9 to TRBJ2-4; TRBD2 aligns across 7 bases. CDR1 and CDR2 from the germline V gene are SGDLS and YYNGEE. Unmatched junction bases numbered 9, after V lost 4 bases and J lost 5 bases. The CDR3 has 15 residues. The CDR3 spells CASSLGEGFENIQYF. CDR3 bases: TGTGCCAGCAGCTTAGGGGAGGGGTTTGAAAACATTCAGTACTTC. The whole variable domain, filled in from reference TRBV9 and TRBJ2-4, reads DSGVTQTPKHLITATGQRVTLRCSPRSGDLSVYWYQQSLDQGLQFLIQYYNGEERAKGNILERFSAQQFPDLHSELNLSSLELGDSALYFCASSLGEGFENIQYFGAGTRLSVL.

This chain links TRBV10-3 with TRBJ1-2; a possible D gene is TRBD1 (6 bases). CDR3 length: 15 residues. V was pared by 9 bases and J by 6 bases, with 23 bases between. Germline CDR1 ENHRY, CDR2 SYGVKD. The chain's CDR3 is CAITKGPGTTDGYTF. CDR3 nucleotide sequence: TGTGCCATAACAAAGGGCCCGGGGACAACTGATGGCTACACCTTC.

This clone was seen a single time. The chain links TRBV7-8 to TRBJ1-6; 9 bases fit TRBD1. The junction had 5 bases not matched to a gene; V was cut back by 4 bases and J by 7 bases. Germline CDR1 SGHVS, CDR2 FQNEAQ. The CDR3 contains 15 residues. In DNA, the CDR3 is TGTGCCAGCAGCTCAAGACAGGGGGGAAATTCACCCCTCCACTTT. Translating it yields CASSSRQGGNSPLHF.